These 6 T cell receptor beta chains were all obtained from the same sample, sequenced in a study of cytomegalovirus exposure and HLA in healthy donors. PCR used 60 Vbeta primers and 13 Jbeta primers. Using immunoSEQ multiplex PCR, the repertoire was profiled, and TCRdb retains in-frame clones only, with some absent. Of roughly 150,000 clones in the sample, 77% were seen once. Sequencing was performed on PBMCs. The origin of the receptors is a male donor in good health and CMV-seronegative.

This sequence joins TRBV6-5 and TRBJ1-2, with 7 nucleotides matching TRBD1. Looked up from germline, CDR1 is MNHEY and CDR2 is SVGAGI. The V and J ends lost 8 bases and 5 bases, in that order; junction bases with no gene match: 8. The CDR3 has 13 residues. The CDR3 loop reads CASEKGAKYGYTF. DNA for the CDR3: TGTGCCAGCGAAAAGGGGGCGAAGTATGGCTACACCTTC.

The CDR3 nucleotides read TGTGCCAGCAGTTACTCCAGGGGGGATACGCAGTATTTT. Protein product: CASSYSRGDTQYF. The V call is TRBV6-6, the J call TRBJ2-3; the match to TRBD1 covers 7 bases. The CDR3 has 13 residues. Germline V CDR1 and CDR2: MNHNY, SVGAGI (reference sequence). V was pared by 0 bases and J by 6 bases, with 0 bases of the junction left unmatched.

The rearrangement uses TRBV6-6 and TRBJ1-3; D remains unclear. CDR1 MNHNY and CDR2 SVGAGI come from the germline V gene (reference sequence). This CDR3 has 12 residues. V lost 6 bases and J lost 7, with 10 bases in between. The CDR3 here is CASRGGGNTIYF. CDR3 bases: TGTGCCAGCAGAGGTGGCGGGAACACCATATATTTT.

This clone was seen once. The rearrangement links TRBV27 to TRBJ2-2; D perhaps matches TRBD2 (5 bases). This CDR3 spans 19 amino acids. From germline, CDR1 is MNHEY and CDR2 SMNVEV (reference sequence). Trimming left V 2 bases short and J 1 base short, with 20 bases between. CDR3 loop: CASSLRGLANIRNTGELFF. The CDR3 DNA reads as TGTGCCAGCAGTTTAAGAGGGCTTGCAAATATTCGGAACACCGGGGAGCTGTTTTTT.

CDR3 sequence: CASSERDSSFYEQYF. The CDR3 bases are TGTGCCAGCAGTGAACGGGACAGCTCATTCTACGAGCAGTACTTC. This chain uses TRBV6-1 with TRBJ2-5, with 7 bases matching TRBD1. The J call may be mistaken, given a closer DNA end match to TRBJ2-7. CDR1 and CDR2 (germline): MNHNS, SASEGT. This CDR3 has 15 residues.

This clone was counted between two and nine times. The rearrangement joins TRBV4-1 to TRBJ1-1; D is possibly TRBD1 (6 bases). Germline assignment: CDR1 MGHRA and CDR2 YSYEKL. CDR3 length equals 15 residues. Trimming took off 0 bases at V and 3 bases at J, with 11 bases between the two ends. As DNA, the CDR3 is TGCGCCAGCAGCCAAGAGGGTCAGGGGTACACTGAAGCTTTCTTT. This encodes CASSQEGQGYTEAFF.